This T cell receptor (beta chain) was identified in a study of blood T cell repertoires in COVID-19. Looking at the study overall: Some COVID-19 samples were acute and others convalescent; all came from the United States, Italy and Spain. PBMCs, B-cell-depleted T cells, or T cells provided the cDNA or gDNA that made up the material.

The germline CDR1 and CDR2 sequences are MNHEY and SVGAGI. The CDR3 covers 14 residues. V was clipped by 3 bases and J by 6 bases, with 9 bases between them. How the authors handled the data: It was from reference gene primer amplification that nucleated cell counts were estimated. Sequencing was performed with immunoSEQ multiplex PCR; in TCRdb, only in-frame clones are kept and a portion is missing. The V and J calls and the clone size are those of that table, but D and trimming were determined from the DNA. The repertoire has roughly 300,000 clones, approximately 93% of them found once; the top ten carry 2.2%.

What was sequenced was peripheral blood. The V gene is TRBV6-5, the J gene TRBJ1-6; D is uncertain. The TCR was taken from a woman under 40 with COVID-19, enrolled during active disease. CDR3 loop: CASSYSGSNSPLHF. In DNA, the CDR3 is TGTGCCAGCAGTTATTCTGGGAGTAATTCACCCCTCCACTTT.